This T cell receptor beta chain was found in a study of post-analysis software for immune sequencing data. General study results and limits: Under the F measure, samples that were prepared in one batch clustered strongly together. About five TRBV segments were more frequent in patients than controls; TRBV5-6, TRBV5-1 and TRBV20-1 belonged to this group. Comparison with controls showed significantly lower normalized Chao1 diversity in multiple sclerosis patients.

V was shortened by 1 base and J by 1 base, with 11 bases between the two germline ends. The CDR3 contains 15 residues. Germline V lookup: CDR1 DFQATT, CDR2 SNEGSKA (reference sequence). The authors incorporated unique molecular identifiers into the TCR beta cDNA libraries. T cells, roughly 0.95 to 10 million of them, yielded about 500,000 cDNA molecules. TCRdb re-analysed the PCR reads in MiXCR, keeping a single row per CDR3 protein. This table holds fewer than 900,000 distinct CDR3 sequences, 40% to 55% found once. This clonotype was detected only a few times. Its antigen is unknown. This clonotype was obtained from a girl aged 5-17 years with multiple sclerosis. The rearrangement links TRBV20-1 to TRBJ2-1; weak D call: TRBD2 (6 bases). Sequencing was done on a sample of blood. The CDR3 nucleotides are TGCAGTGCTAGAGGGAGGGCCAGTTCCTACAATGAGCAGTTCTTC. Amino acid sequence: CSARGRASSYNEQFF.